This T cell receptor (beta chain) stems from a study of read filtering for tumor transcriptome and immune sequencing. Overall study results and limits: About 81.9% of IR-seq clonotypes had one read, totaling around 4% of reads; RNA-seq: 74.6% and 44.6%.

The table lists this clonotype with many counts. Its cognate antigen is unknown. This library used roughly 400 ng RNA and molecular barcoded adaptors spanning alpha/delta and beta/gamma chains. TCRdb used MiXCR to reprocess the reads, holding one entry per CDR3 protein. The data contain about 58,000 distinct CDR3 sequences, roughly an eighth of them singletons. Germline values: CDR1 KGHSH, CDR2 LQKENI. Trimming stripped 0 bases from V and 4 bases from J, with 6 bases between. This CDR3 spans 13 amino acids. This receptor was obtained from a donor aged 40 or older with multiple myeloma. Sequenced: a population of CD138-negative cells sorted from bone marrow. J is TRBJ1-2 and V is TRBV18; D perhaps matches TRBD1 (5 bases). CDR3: CASSPPGGYGYTF. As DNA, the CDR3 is TGTGCCAGCTCACCACCGGGGGGCTATGGCTACACCTTC.